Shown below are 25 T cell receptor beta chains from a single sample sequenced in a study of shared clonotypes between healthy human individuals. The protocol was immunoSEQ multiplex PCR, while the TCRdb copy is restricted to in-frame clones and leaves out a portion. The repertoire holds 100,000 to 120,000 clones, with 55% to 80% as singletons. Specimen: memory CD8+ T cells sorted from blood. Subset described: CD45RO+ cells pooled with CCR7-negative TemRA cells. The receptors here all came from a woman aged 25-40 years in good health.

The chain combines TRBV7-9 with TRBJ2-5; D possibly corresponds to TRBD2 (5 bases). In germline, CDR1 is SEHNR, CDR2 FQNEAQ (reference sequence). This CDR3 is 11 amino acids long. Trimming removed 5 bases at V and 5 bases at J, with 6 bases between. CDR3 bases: TGTGCCAGCAGCCCGGGGGAGACCCAGTACTTC. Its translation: CASSPGETQYF.

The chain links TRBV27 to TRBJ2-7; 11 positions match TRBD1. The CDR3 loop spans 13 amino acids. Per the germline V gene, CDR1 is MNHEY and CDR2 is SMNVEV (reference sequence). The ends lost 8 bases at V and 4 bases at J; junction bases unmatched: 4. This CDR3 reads CASGQGATYEQYF. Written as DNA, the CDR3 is TGTGCCAGCGGACAGGGGGCTACATACGAGCAGTACTTC.

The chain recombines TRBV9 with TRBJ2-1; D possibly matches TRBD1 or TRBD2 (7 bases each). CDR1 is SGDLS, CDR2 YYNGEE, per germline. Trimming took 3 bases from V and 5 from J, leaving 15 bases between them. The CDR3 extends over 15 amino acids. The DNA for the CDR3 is TGTGCCAGCAGCGAGGGGGCTAGCGGAAACAATGAGCAGTTCTTC. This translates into CASSEGASGNNEQFF.

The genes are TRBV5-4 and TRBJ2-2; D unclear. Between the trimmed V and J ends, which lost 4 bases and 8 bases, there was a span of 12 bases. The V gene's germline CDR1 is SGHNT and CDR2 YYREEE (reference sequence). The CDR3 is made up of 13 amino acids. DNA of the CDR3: TGTGCCAGCAGCCCGACGGTCGGAGGGGAGCTGTTTTTT. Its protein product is CASSPTVGGELFF.

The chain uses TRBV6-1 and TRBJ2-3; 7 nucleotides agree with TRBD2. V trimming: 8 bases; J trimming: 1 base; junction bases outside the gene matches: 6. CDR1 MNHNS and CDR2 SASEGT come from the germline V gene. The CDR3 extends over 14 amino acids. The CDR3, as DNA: TGTGCCAGCGCAGCGGGATCCGGCACAGATACGCAGTATTTT. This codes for CASAAGSGTDTQYF.

CDR3 bases: TGTGCCAGCAGTTTTCTAGCGTCTAGCACAGATACGCAGTATTTT. Its protein product is CASSFLASSTDTQYF. The chain carries TRBV27 and TRBJ2-3, with a tentative D call TRBD2 (6 bases). Germline assignment: CDR1 MNHEY and CDR2 SMNVEV (reference sequence). The CDR3 sequence is 15 residues long. The V and J ends lost 3 bases and 0 bases respectively, with 10 bases between them.

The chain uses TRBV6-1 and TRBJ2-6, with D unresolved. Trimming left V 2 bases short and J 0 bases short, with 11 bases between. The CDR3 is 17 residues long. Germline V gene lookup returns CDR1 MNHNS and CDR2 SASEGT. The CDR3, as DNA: TGTGCCAGCAGTGAACAGACCCTTCCCTCTGGGGCCAACGTCCTGACTTTC. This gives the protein CASSEQTLPSGANVLTF.

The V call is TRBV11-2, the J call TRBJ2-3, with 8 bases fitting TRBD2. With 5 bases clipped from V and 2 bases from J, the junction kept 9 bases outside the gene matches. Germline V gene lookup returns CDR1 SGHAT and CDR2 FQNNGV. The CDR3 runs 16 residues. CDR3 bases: TGTGCCAGCAGCCCGGGGGCTAGCGGGCACACAGATACGCAGTATTTT. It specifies CASSPGASGHTDTQYF.

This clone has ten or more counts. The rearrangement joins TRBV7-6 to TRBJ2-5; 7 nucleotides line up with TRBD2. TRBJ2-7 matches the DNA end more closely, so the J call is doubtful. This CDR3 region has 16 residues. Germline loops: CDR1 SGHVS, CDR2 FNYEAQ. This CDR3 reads CASSLLAGVGVGEQYF. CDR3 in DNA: TGTGCCAGCAGCTTACTTGCGGGAGTAGGGGTGGGCGAGCAGTACTTC.

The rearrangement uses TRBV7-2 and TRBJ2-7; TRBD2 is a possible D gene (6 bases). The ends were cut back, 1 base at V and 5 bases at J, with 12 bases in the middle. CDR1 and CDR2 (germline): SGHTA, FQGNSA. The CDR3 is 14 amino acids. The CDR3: CASSLDGTLDEQYF. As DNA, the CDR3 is TGTGCCAGCAGCTTAGATGGGACTCTTGACGAGCAGTACTTC.

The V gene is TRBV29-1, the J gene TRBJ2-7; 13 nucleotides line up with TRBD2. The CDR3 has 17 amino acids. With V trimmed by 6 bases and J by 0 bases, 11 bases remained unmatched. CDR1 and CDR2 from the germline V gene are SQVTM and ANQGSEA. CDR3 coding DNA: TGCAGCGTCAGTGGGACTAGCGGGATTCTTGGCTCCTACGAGCAGTACTTC. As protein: CSVSGTSGILGSYEQYF.

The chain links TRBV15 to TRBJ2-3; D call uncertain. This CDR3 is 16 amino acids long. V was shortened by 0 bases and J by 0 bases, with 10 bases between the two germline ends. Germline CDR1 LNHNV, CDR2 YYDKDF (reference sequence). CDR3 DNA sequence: TGTGCCACCAGCAGAGATAACGAACTAAGCACAGATACGCAGTATTTT. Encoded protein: CATSRDNELSTDTQYF.

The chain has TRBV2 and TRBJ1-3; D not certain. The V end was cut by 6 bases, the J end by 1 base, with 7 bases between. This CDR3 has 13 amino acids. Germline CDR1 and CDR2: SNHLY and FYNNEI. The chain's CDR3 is CASRGSSGNTIYF. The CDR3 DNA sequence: TGTGCCAGCAGGGGGTCTTCTGGAAACACCATATATTTT.

CDR3 in amino acids: CASSLEGGKLGTEAFF. The CDR3 nucleotides read TGTGCCAGCTCACTCGAGGGGGGGAAGTTAGGGACTGAAGCTTTCTTT. This sequence joins TRBV18 and TRBJ1-1; a possible D gene is TRBD1 (6 bases). Trimming removed 4 bases from V and 5 bases from J, with 20 bases in between. Germline V CDR1 and CDR2: KGHSH, LQKENI. This CDR3 is 16 amino acids long.

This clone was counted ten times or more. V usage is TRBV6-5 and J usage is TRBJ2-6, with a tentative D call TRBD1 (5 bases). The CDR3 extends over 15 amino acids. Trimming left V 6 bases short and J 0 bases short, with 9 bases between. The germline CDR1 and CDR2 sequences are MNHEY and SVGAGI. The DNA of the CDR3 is TGTGCCAGCAGCCAACAGGTCTCTGGGGCCAACGTCCTGACTTTC. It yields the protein CASSQQVSGANVLTF.

The CDR3 spells CASSPTGVSYEQYF. The CDR3 DNA is TGTGCCAGCAGCCCTACCGGGGTCTCCTACGAGCAGTACTTC. This chain links TRBV27 with TRBJ2-7; D is perhaps TRBD2 (5 bases). Germline V CDR1 and CDR2: MNHEY, SMNVEV (reference sequence). CDR3 length equals 14 residues. Trimming removed 6 bases from V and 0 bases from J, with 12 bases in between.

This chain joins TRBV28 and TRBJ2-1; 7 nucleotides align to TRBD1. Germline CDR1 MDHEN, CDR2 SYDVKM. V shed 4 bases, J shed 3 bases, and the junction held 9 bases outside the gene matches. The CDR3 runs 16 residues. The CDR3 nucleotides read TGTGCCAGCAGTTCAGGGTGGGACAGCCGCTACAATGAGCAGTTCTTC. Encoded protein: CASSSGWDSRYNEQFF.

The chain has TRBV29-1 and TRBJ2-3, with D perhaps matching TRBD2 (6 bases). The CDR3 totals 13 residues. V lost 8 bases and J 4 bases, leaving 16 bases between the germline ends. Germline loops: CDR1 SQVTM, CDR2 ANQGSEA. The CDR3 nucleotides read TGCAGCTCCTCCTCTGGGGAGGCAGATACGCAGTATTTT. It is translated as CSSSSGEADTQYF.

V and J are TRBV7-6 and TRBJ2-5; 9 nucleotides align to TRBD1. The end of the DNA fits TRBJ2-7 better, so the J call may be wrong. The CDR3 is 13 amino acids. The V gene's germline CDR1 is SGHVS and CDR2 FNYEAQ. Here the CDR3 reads CASSPDRGYEQYF. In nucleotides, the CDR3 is TGTGCCAGCAGCCCGGACAGGGGATACGAGCAGTACTTC.

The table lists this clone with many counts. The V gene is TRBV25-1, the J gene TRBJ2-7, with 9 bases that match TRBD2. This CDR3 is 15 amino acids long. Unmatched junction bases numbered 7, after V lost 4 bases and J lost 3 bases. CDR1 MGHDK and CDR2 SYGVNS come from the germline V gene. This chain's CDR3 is CASSGNSGSNYEQYF. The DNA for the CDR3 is TGTGCCAGCAGTGGAAATAGCGGGAGTAACTACGAGCAGTACTTC.

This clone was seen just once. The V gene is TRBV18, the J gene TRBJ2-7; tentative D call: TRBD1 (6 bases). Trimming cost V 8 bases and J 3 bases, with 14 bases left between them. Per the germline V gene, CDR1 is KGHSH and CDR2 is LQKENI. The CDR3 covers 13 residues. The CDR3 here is CASRKGQDYEQYF. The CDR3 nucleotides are TGTGCCAGCCGAAAGGGACAAGACTACGAGCAGTACTTC.

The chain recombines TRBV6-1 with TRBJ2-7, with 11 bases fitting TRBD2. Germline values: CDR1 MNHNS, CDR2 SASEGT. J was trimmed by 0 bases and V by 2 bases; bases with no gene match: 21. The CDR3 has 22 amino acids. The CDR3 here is CASSEWTGAIRLLAGDSYEQYF. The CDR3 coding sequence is TGTGCCAGCAGTGAATGGACAGGGGCAATTCGGTTACTAGCGGGAGACTCCTACGAGCAGTACTTC.

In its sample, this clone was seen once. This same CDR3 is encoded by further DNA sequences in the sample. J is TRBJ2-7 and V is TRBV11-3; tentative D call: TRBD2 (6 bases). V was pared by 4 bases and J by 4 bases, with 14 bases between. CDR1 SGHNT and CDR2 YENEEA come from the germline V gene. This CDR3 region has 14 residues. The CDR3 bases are TGTGCCAGCAGCTCTACCGGGAGTACGTACGAGCAGTACTTC. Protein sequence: CASSSTGSTYEQYF. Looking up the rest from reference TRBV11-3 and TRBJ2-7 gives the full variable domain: EAGVVQSPRYKIIEKKQPVAFWCNPISGHNTLYWYLQNLGQGPELLIRYENEEAVDDSQLPKDRFSAERLKGVDSTLKIQPAELGDSAVYLCASSSTGSTYEQYFGPGTRLTVT.

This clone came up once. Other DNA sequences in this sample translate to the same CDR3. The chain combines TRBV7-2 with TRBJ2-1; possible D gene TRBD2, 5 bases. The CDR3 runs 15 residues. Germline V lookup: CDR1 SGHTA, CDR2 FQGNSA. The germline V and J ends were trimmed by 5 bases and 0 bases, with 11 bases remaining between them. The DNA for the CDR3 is TGTGCCAGCAGCCCTCAACGGGACTCCTACAATGAGCAGTTCTTC. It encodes CASSPQRDSYNEQFF. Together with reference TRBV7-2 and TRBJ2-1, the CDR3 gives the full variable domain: GAGVSQSPSNKVTEKGKDVELRCDPISGHTALYWYRQSLGQGLEFLIYFQGNSAPDKSGLPSDRFSAERTGGSVSTLTIQRTQQEDSAVYLCASSPQRDSYNEQFFGPGTRLTVL.

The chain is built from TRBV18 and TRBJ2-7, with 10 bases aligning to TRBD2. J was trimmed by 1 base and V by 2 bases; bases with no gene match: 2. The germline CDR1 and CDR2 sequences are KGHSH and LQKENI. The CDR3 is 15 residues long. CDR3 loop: CASSPTSGASYEQYF. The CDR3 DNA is TGTGCCAGCTCACCAACTAGCGGGGCGTCCTACGAGCAGTACTTC.